This T cell receptor beta chain was sequenced in a study of pediatric ulcerative colitis. General study findings and limits: Repertoires came from total lymphocyte DNA, so rare subsets like regulatory T cells may be missed. Compared with controls, ulcerative colitis showed greater blood-rectum clone sharing.

Comment on this clone: What it binds is not known.

Each sample received Survey-level depth of up to 500,000 reads. Sequencing was performed with immunoSEQ multiplex PCR; in TCRdb, only in-frame clones are kept and a portion is missing. The sample lists more than 45,000 clones, 87% occurring once. Colonoscopy and blood draw happened at the same time. The V end lost 1 base, the J end lost 4 bases, and 10 bases lay between the germline ends. CDR3 length: 14 residues. From germline, CDR1 is SGHVS and CDR2 FNYEAQ. The chain couples TRBV7-6 to TRBJ2-5, with a possible D match to TRBD1 (7 bases). Sample: blood. This clonotype originated in a boy younger than 18 who was a control in a study of pediatric ulcerative colitis. The DNA for the CDR3 is TGTGCCAGCAGCTTAGTGCAGGGGGGAGAGACCCAGTACTTC. Translation gives CASSLVQGGETQYF.